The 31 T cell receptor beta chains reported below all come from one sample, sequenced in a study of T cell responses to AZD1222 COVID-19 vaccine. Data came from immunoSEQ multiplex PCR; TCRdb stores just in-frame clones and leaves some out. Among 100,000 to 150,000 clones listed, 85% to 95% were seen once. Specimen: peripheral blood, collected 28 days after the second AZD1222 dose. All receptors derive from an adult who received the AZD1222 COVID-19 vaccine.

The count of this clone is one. CDR3 in amino acids: CASSLDSTYEQYF. The DNA for the CDR3 is TGTGCCAGCAGCTTAGACAGTACCTACGAGCAGTACTTC. The V call is TRBV7-6, the J call TRBJ2-7; D ambiguous. This CDR3 spans 13 amino acids. V shed 1 base and J shed 2 bases, with 6 bases lying between them. The germline V gene encodes CDR1 SGHVS and CDR2 FNYEAQ.

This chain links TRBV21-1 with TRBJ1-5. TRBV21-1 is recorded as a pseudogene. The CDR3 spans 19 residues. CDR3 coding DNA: TGTGCCACTCCGATCGAATCGAACCGGGCCCCGAGGAGGAATCAGCCCCAGCATTTT. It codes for CATPIESNRAPRRNQPQHF.

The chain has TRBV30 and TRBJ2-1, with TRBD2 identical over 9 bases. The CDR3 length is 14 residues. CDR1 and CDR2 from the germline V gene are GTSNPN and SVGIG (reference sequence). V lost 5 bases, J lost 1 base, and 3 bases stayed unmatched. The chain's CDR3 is CAWRLAVSYNEQFF. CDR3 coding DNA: TGTGCCTGGCGACTAGCGGTATCCTACAATGAGCAGTTCTTC.

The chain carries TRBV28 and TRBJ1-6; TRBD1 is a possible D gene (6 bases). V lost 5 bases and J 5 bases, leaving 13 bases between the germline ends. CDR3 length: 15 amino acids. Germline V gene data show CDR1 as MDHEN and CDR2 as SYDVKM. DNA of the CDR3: TGTGCCAGCAGTGAATCGGACAGAGATAATTCACCCCTCCACTTT. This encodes CASSESDRDNSPLHF.

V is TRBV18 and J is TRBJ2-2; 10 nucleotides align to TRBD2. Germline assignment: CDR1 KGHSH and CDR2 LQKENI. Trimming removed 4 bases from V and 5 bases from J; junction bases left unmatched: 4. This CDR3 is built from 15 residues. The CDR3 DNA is TGTGCCAGCTCACTAGCGGGAGGCTCGACCGGGGAGCTGTTTTTT. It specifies CASSLAGGSTGELFF.

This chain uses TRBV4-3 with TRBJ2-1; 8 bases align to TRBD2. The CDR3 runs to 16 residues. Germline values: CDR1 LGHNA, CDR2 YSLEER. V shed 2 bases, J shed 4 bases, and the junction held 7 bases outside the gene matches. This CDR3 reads CASSQSLAGYYNEQFF. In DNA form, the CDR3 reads TGCGCCAGCAGCCAATCTCTAGCGGGTTATTACAATGAGCAGTTCTTC.

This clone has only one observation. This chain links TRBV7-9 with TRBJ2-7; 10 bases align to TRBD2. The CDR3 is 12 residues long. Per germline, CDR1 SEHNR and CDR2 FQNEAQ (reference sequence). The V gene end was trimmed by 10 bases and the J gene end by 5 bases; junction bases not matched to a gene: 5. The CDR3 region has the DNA TGTGCCACCGGGACTAGCGCCAACGAGCAGTACTTC. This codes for CATGTSANEQYF.

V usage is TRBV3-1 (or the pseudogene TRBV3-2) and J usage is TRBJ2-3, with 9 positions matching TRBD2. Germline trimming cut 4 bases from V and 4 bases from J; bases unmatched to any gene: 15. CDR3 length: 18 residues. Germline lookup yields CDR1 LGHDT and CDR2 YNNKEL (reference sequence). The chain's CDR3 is CASSPWVAGATGADTQYF. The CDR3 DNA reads TGTGCCAGCAGCCCCTGGGTAGCGGGGGCCACGGGGGCAGATACGCAGTATTTT.

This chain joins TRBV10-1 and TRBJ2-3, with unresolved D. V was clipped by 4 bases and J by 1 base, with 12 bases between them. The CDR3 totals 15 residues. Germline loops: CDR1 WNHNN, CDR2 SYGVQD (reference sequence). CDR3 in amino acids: CASSVVERRTDTQYF. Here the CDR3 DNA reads TGCGCCAGCAGTGTAGTTGAGAGACGCACAGATACGCAGTATTTT.

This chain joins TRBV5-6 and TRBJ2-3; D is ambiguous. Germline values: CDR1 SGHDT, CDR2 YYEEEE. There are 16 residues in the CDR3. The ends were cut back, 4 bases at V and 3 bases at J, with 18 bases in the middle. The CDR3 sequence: CASSLPAEVFTDTQYF. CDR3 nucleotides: TGTGCCAGCAGCCTTCCCGCTGAAGTATTTACAGATACGCAGTATTTT.

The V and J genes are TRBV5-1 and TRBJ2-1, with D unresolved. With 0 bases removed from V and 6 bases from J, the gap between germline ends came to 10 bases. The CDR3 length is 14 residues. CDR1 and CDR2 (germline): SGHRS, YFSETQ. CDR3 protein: CASSLASQRNEQFF. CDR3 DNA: TGCGCCAGCAGCTTGGCCAGCCAGCGCAATGAGCAGTTCTTC.

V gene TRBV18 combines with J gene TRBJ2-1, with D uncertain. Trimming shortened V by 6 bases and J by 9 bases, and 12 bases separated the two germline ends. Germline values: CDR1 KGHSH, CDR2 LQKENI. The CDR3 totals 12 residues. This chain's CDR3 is CASSRVDGEQFF. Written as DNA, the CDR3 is TGTGCCAGCTCCCGGGTTGACGGTGAGCAGTTCTTC. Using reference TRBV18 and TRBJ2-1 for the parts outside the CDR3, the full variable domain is NAGVMQNPRHLVRRRGQEARLRCSPMKGHSHVYWYRQLPEEGLKFMVYLQKENIIDESGMPKERFSAEFPKEGPSILRIQQVVRGDSAAYFCASSRVDGEQFFGPGTRLTVL.

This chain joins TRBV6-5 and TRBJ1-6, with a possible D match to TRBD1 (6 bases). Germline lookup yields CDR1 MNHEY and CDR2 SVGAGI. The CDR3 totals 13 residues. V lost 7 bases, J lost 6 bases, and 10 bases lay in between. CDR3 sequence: CASNRGPNSPLHF. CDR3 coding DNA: TGTGCCAGCAACCGGGGGCCTAATTCACCCCTCCACTTT.

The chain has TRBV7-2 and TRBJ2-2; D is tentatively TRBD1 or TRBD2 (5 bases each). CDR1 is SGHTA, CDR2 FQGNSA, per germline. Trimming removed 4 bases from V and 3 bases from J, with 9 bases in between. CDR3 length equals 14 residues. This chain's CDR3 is CASSSGPHTGELFF. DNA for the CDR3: TGTGCCAGCAGCTCGGGACCCCACACCGGGGAGCTGTTTTTT.

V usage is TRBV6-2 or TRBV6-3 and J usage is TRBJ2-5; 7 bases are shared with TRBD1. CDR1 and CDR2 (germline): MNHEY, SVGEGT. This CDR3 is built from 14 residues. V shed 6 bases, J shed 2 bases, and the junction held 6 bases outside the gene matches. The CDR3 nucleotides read TGTGCCAGCAGCCATACAGGGGTACAAGAGACCCAGTACTTC. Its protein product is CASSHTGVQETQYF.

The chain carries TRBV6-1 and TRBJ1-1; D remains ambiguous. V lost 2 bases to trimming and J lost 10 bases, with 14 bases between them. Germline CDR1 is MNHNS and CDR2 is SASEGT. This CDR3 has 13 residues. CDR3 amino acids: CASSERWIRGAFF. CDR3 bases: TGTGCCAGCAGTGAAAGATGGATCCGCGGAGCTTTCTTT.

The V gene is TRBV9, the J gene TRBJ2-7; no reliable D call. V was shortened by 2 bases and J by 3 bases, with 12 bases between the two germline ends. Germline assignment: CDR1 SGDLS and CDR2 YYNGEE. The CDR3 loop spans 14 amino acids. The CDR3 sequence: CASSVSHLGYEQYF. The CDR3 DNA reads TGTGCCAGCAGCGTCAGTCACCTCGGCTACGAGCAGTACTTC. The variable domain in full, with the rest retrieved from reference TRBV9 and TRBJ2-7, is DSGVTQTPKHLITATGQRVTLRCSPRSGDLSVYWYQQSLDQGLQFLIQYYNGEERAKGNILERFSAQQFPDLHSELNLSSLELGDSALYFCASSVSHLGYEQYFGPGTRLTVT.

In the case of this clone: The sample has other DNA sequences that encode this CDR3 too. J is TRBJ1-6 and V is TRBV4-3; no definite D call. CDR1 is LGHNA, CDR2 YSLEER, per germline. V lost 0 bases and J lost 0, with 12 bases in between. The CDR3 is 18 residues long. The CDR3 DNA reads TGCGCCAGCAGCCAAGATCTACCCGGGAGCTCCTATAATTCACCCCTCCACTTT. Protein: CASSQDLPGSSYNSPLHF.

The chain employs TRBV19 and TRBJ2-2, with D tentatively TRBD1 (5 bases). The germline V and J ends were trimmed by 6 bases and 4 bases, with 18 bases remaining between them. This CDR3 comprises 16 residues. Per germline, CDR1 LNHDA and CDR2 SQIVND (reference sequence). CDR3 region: CASRGRARPRTGELFF. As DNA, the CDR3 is TGTGCCAGTAGGGGCAGGGCGCGCCCACGCACCGGGGAGCTGTTTTTT.

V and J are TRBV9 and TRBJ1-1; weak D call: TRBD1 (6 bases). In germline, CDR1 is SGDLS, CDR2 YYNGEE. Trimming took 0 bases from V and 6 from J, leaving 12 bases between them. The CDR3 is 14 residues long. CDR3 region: CASSVGIEGAEAFF. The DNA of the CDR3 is TGTGCCAGCAGCGTAGGTATTGAGGGGGCTGAAGCTTTCTTT.

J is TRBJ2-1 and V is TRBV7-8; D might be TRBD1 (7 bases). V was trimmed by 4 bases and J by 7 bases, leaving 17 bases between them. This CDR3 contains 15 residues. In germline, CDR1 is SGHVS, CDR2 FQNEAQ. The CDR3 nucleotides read TGTGCCAGCAGCTACCGGGACAGAGGGACTAATGAGCAGTTCTTC. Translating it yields CASSYRDRGTNEQFF.

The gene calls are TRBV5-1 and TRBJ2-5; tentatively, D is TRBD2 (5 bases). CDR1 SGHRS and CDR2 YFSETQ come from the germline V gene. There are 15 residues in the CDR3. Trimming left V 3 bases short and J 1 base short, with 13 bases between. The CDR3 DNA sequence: TGCGCCAGCAGCTCGAGGGTAGCGAGCCAAGAGACCCAGTACTTC. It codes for CASSSRVASQETQYF.

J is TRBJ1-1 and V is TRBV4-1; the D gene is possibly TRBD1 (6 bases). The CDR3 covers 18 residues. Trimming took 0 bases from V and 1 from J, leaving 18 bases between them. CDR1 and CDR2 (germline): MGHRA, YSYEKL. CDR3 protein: CASSQDLGLGQTNTEAFF. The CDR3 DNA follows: TGCGCCAGCAGCCAAGATCTAGGCCTTGGACAGACGAACACTGAAGCTTTCTTT.

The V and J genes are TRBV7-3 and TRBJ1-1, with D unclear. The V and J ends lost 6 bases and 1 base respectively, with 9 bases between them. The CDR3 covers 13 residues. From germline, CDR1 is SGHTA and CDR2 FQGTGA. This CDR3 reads CASSQGGNTEAFF. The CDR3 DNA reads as TGTGCCAGCAGTCAAGGTGGGAACACTGAAGCTTTCTTT.

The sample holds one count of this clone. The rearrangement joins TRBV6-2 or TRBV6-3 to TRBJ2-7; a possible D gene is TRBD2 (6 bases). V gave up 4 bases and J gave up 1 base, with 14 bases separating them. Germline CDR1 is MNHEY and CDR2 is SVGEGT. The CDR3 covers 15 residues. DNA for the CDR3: TGTGCCAGCAGTTCAGGAGGGGAGAAGTCCTACGAGCAGTACTTC. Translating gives CASSSGGEKSYEQYF.

CDR3 protein: CASSPPVGQYTEAFF. The CDR3 region has the DNA TGTGCCAGCTCACCACCGGTCGGACAGTACACTGAAGCTTTCTTT. This chain links TRBV18 with TRBJ1-1; the D gene is possibly TRBD1 (6 bases). The V and J ends lost 0 bases and 3 bases respectively, with 11 bases between them. There are 15 residues in the CDR3. Germline V lookup: CDR1 KGHSH, CDR2 LQKENI.

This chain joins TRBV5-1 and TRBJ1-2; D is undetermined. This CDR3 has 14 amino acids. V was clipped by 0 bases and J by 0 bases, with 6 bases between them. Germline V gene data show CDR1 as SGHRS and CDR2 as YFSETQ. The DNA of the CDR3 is TGCGCCAGCAGCTTGGACGGAACTAACTATGGCTACACCTTC. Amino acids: CASSLDGTNYGYTF.

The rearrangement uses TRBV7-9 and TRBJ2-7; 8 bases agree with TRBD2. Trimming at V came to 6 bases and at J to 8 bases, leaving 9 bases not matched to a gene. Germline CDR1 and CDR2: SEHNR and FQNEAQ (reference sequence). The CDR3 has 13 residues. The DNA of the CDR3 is TGTGCCAGCAGTTTTCGAGCGGGAGAAAAGCAGTACTTC. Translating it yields CASSFRAGEKQYF.

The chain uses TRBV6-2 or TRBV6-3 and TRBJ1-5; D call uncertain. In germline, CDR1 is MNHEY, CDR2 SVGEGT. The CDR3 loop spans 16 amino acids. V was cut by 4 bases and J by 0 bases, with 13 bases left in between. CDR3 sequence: CASSFSGSYSNQPQHF. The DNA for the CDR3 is TGTGCCAGCAGTTTTTCAGGCTCCTATAGCAATCAGCCCCAGCATTTT.

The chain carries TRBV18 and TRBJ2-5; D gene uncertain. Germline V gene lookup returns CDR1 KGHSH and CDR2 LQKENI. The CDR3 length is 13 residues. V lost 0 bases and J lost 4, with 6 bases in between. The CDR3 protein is CASSPPVGETQYF. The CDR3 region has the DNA TGTGCCAGCTCACCACCTGTAGGAGAGACCCAGTACTTC.

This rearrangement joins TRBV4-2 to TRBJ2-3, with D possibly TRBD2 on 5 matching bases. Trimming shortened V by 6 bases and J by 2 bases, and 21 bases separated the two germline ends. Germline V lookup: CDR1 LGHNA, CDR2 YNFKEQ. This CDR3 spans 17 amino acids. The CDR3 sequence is CASRSLGEPGVTDTQYF. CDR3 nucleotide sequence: TGTGCCAGCAGGAGCCTTGGGGAGCCCGGTGTCACAGATACGCAGTATTTT.